This TCR beta chain was obtained from a study of blood T cell repertoires in COVID-19. Study information: Material from acute and convalescent COVID-19 was sourced from the United States, Italy and Spain. The analysed material was cDNA or gDNA that came from T cells, B-cell-depleted T cells, or PBMCs.

This CDR3 contains 10 residues. V lost 5 bases and J 10 bases, leaving 3 bases between the germline ends. Germline V lookup: CDR1 SNHLY, CDR2 FYNNEI. Original analysis: Using reference gene primer amplification, nucleated cell counts were estimated. Only in-frame clones appear in the TCRdb table, and some are missing; sequencing was by immunoSEQ multiplex PCR. Clonal size and the V and J genes are those of that table, whereas D and trimming came from the DNA. The repertoire holds 250,000 or so clones, with around nine tenths as singletons. The receptor's source is a man in his forties with active or convalescent COVID-19. Material: peripheral blood. The chain links TRBV2 to TRBJ1-6; no clear D gene. The CDR3: CASSSSPLHF. For the CDR3, the DNA is TGTGCCAGCAGTTCATCACCCCTCCACTTT.